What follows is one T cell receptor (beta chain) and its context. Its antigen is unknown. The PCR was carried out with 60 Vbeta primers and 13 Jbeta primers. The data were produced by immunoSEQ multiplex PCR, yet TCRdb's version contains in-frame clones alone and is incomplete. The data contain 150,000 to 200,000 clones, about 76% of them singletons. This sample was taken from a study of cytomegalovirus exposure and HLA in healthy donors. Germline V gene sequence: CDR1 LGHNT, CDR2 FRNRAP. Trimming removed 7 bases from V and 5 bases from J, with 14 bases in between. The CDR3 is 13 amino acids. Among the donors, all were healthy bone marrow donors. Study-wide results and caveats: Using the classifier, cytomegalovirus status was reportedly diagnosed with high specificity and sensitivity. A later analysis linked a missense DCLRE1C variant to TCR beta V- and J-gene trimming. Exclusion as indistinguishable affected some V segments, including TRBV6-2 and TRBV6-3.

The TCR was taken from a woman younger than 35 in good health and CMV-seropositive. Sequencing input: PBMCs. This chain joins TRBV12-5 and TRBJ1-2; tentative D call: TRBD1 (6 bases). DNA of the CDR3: TGTGCTAGTGCCCTTGAGGGGGGGTATGGCTACACCTTC. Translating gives CASALEGGYGYTF.